The rows below give T cell receptor beta chains drawn from one sample of a study of Ad26.COV2.S vaccination and SARS-CoV-2 variants. Sequencing was performed with immunoSEQ multiplex PCR; in TCRdb, only in-frame clones are kept and a portion is missing. The profile covers around 300,000 clones, with 88% appearing a single time and around 6.4% taken by the ten largest. Material: peripheral blood, obtained in a trial of Ad26.COV2.S vaccine versus placebo. The receptors come from a person aged 18 to 59 who received the Ad26.COV2.S COVID-19 vaccine or a placebo. CDR3s include the opening cysteine and the closing phenylalanine or tryptophan. The order of the fields is clone size, V gene, D gene, J gene, CDR3 DNA, CDR3 protein. A D gene is named only where the DNA matches it firmly. Some rows mark clone size as missing; the rest say once, few, many or name a class of expanded clone.

>NA|TRBV7-8|TRBD1|TRBJ1-5
TGTGCCAGCAGCTTAGCCAGACAGGGTAAGGTACCCCAGCATTTT
CASSLARQGKVPQHF
>NA|TRBV29-1|TRBD1|TRBJ1-2
TGCAGCGATGGACAGGGGGCTGGAGGCTACACCTTC
CSDGQGAGGYTF
>few|TRBV9|NA|TRBJ1-1
TGTGCCAGCAGCGCCTCACTACTAAGGGAAACTGAAGCTTTCTTT
CASSASLLRETEAFF
>NA|TRBV7-2|NA|TRBJ1-5
TGTGCCAGCAGCTTCTCGGGAAATAGCAATCAGCCCCAGCATTTT
CASSFSGNSNQPQHF
>NA|TRBV3-1/TRBV3-2|NA|TRBJ2-5
TGTGCCAGCAGCCAACCAGTAGGGGTAGGGGAGACCCAGTACTTC
CASSQPVGVGETQYF
>NA|TRBV5-1|NA|TRBJ2-2
TGCGCCAGCAGCCAAACCAGTGTAGTTGCCGGGGAGCTGTTTTTT
CASSQTSVVAGELFF
>NA|TRBV5-1|NA|TRBJ1-1
TGCGCCAGCAGCCTCAGGGGTAACACTGAAGCTTTCTTT
CASSLRGNTEAFF
>NA|TRBV3-1/TRBV3-2|NA|TRBJ2-3
TGTGCCAGCACCCAGGGGACATCAGATACGCAGTATTTT
CASTQGTSDTQYF
>NA|TRBV7-9|NA|TRBJ2-5
TGTGCCAGCAGCCAAGCAGGCTACTCGGAGACCCAGTACTTC
CASSQAGYSETQYF
>NA|TRBV6-1|NA|TRBJ1-1
TGTGCCAGCAGTGAACTGGGGGCAGTCACTGAAGCTTTCTTT
CASSELGAVTEAFF
>once|TRBV19|NA|TRBJ2-3
TGTGCCAGTATGAGGCTAGGAGTAGCGACAGATACGCAGTATTTT
CASMRLGVATDTQYF
>NA|TRBV29-1|TRBD1|TRBJ1-5
TGCAGCGTCGGGACAGGGGGATGGTATTGCAATCAGCCCCAGCATTTT
CSVGTGGWYCNQPQHF
>NA|TRBV25-1|NA|TRBJ1-1
TGTGCCAGCAGTTTGGGGGAACTCACTGAAGCTTTCTTT
CASSLGELTEAFF
>NA|TRBV9|NA|TRBJ2-3
TGTGCCAGCAGCGTAGAGGCTAGAACAGATACGCAGTATTTT
CASSVEARTDTQYF
>NA|TRBV6-1|TRBD1|TRBJ1-2
TGTGCCAGCAGTGACCCCACGGACAGGGGGAGGGGGAACTATGGCTACACCTTC
CASSDPTDRGRGNYGYTF
>NA|TRBV15|NA|TRBJ1-5
TGTGCCACCAGCACGAGTAGAAACCAGCCCCAGCATTTT
CATSTSRNQPQHF
>once|TRBV28|TRBD1|TRBJ2-7
TGTGCCAGCACCCTCCGGGACAGGGTATCGGGAAGCTCCTACGAGCAGTACTTC
CASTLRDRVSGSSYEQYF
>NA|TRBV5-6|TRBD2|TRBJ2-5
TGTGCCAGCAGCGTAACCCCGGGACTAGCCCCAGAGACCCAGTACTTC
CASSVTPGLAPETQYF
>NA|TRBV18|NA|TRBJ1-1
TGTGCCAGCTCACCGTCCGATTATGAAGCTTTCTTT
CASSPSDYEAFF